This T cell receptor (beta chain) was sequenced in a study of T cell responses to AZD1222 COVID-19 vaccine. Points on this clone: Its antigen is unidentified.

Study-level results: There were repertoire samples only from the period after the peak T cell response.

Method: immunoSEQ multiplex PCR; TCRdb's copy keeps in-frame clones and lacks some. The table lists about 180,000 clones, about 90% of them singletons. The CDR3 loop spans 12 amino acids. Trimming took off 0 bases at V and 8 bases at J, with 8 bases between the two ends. The V gene's germline CDR1 is LNHNV and CDR2 YYDKDF (reference sequence). This sequence originates from an adult who received the MenACWY meningococcal vaccine as a control. The sample was peripheral blood, taken 28 days after the second dose of the MenACWY control vaccine. The chain is built from TRBV15 and TRBJ2-7; unclear D gene. The CDR3 bases are TGTGCCACCAGCAGAGATCGAGGCCAGCAGTACTTC. Amino acid sequence: CATSRDRGQQYF.